A single sample gave rise to the 20 T cell receptor beta chains below, sequenced in a study of cytomegalovirus exposure and HLA in healthy donors. Both 60 Vbeta primers and 13 Jbeta primers went into the PCR. This table comes from immunoSEQ multiplex PCR, and its TCRdb copy is limited to in-frame clones, with some not included. The sample lists under 200,000 clones, roughly 77% occurring once. Sequenced material: PBMCs. The receptor source for this set is a man between 40 and 49 years old in good health and CMV-seropositive.

The V call is TRBV4-2, the J call TRBJ1-6, with D uncertain. Germline CDR1 LGHNA, CDR2 YNFKEQ. This CDR3 spans 19 amino acids. With 0 bases removed from V and 8 bases from J, the gap between germline ends came to 23 bases. The DNA of the CDR3 is TGTGCCAGCAGCCAAGATAATTTGGTCGGAAGATCGAGGGATTCACCCCTCCACTTT. Protein product: CASSQDNLVGRSRDSPLHF.

This sequence joins TRBV30 and TRBJ2-3, with a tentative D call TRBD2 (6 bases). The CDR3 extends over 15 amino acids. Germline CDR1 reads GTSNPN; CDR2 reads SVGIG (reference sequence). The V end lost 4 bases, the J end lost 2 bases, and 16 bases lay between the germline ends. The CDR3 DNA is TGTGCCTGGACAAGGAGGGGCGGAATCACAGATACGCAGTATTTT. Translation gives CAWTRRGGITDTQYF.

CDR3 amino acids: CASTQVGTSVTNEQFF. The CDR3 coding sequence is TGTGCCAGCACCCAAGTGGGGACTAGCGTGACCAATGAGCAGTTCTTC. V usage is TRBV5-4 and J usage is TRBJ2-1; 10 bases match TRBD2. The ends lost 6 bases at V and 6 bases at J; junction bases unmatched: 12. Germline V gives CDR1 SGHNT, CDR2 YYREEE (reference sequence). This CDR3 region has 16 residues.

V usage is TRBV19 and J usage is TRBJ1-5; no definite D call. CDR3 length: 14 residues. Germline V lookup: CDR1 LNHDA, CDR2 SQIVND (reference sequence). V lost 8 bases and J 1 base, leaving 12 bases between the germline ends. The CDR3 loop is CASGYRESNQPQHF. The CDR3 nucleotides are TGTGCCAGTGGTTACAGAGAAAGCAATCAGCCCCAGCATTTT.

The chain has TRBV7-3 and TRBJ2-7; weak D call: TRBD1 (5 bases). V was shortened by 5 bases and J by 0 bases, with 11 bases between the two germline ends. This CDR3 has 14 residues. From germline, CDR1 is SGHTA and CDR2 FQGTGA. CDR3: CASSQTASSYEQYF. CDR3 bases: TGTGCCAGCAGCCAGACAGCTTCCTCCTACGAGCAGTACTTC.

This clone was counted between two and nine times. V gene TRBV5-8 combines with J gene TRBJ1-5, with a possible D match to TRBD1 (5 bases). V dropped 0 bases and J dropped 5 bases, with 9 bases sitting between them. CDR1 and CDR2 (germline): SGHTS, YDEGEE. The CDR3 has 14 residues. This CDR3 reads CASSLDGGYQPQHF. The DNA for the CDR3 is TGTGCCAGCAGCTTGGACGGGGGGTATCAGCCCCAGCATTTT.

The rearrangement joins TRBV7-9 to TRBJ2-5; 9 bases align to TRBD1. The V gene's germline CDR1 is SEHNR and CDR2 FQNEAQ (reference sequence). This CDR3 region has 14 residues. The junction had 8 bases not matched to a gene; V was cut back by 5 bases and J by 7 bases. The CDR3 sequence is CASSRTGGEGTQYF. CDR3 sequence (DNA): TGTGCCAGCAGCCGTACAGGGGGCGAAGGGACCCAGTACTTC.

V and J are TRBV5-1 and TRBJ2-3; 7 nucleotides match TRBD1. From germline, CDR1 is SGHRS and CDR2 YFSETQ. The CDR3 sequence is 14 residues long. J was trimmed by 0 bases and V by 4 bases; bases with no gene match: 2. The CDR3 sequence: CASSPGQSTDTQYF. In DNA, the CDR3 is TGCGCCAGCAGCCCGGGACAGAGCACAGATACGCAGTATTTT. Full variable domain (remainder filled in from reference TRBV5-1 and TRBJ2-3): KAGVTQTPRYLIKTRGQQVTLSCSPISGHRSVSWYQQTPGQGLQFLFEYFSETQRNKGNFPGRFSGRQFSNSRSEMNVSTLELGDSALYLCASSPGQSTDTQYFGPGTRLTVL.

J is TRBJ1-1 and V is TRBV6-6; no firm D call. CDR1 is MNHNY and CDR2 is SVGAGI in the germline V gene (reference sequence). The CDR3 extends over 15 amino acids. The V end lost 0 bases, the J end lost 5 bases, and 13 bases lay between the germline ends. Written as DNA, the CDR3 is TGTGCCAGCAGTTACTCTACGGGGTCGGGTACTGAAGCTTTCTTT. Its protein is CASSYSTGSGTEAFF.

The chain couples TRBV19 to TRBJ1-1; 9 positions agree with TRBD1. V gave up 6 bases and J gave up 3 bases; unmatched junction bases: 8. The CDR3 has 15 amino acids. The germline V gene encodes CDR1 LNHDA and CDR2 SQIVND (reference sequence). The CDR3 region is CASRLTGGADTEAFF. The CDR3 DNA is TGTGCCAGTAGGTTGACAGGGGGTGCGGACACTGAAGCTTTCTTT.

The genes are TRBV11-2 and TRBJ2-7; D unclear. The CDR3 has 15 amino acids. Trimming took 8 bases from V and 2 from J, leaving 19 bases between them. Germline-derived CDR1 and CDR2 are SGHAT and FQNNGV. The CDR3 loop reads CASHLGSSIPYEQYF. The CDR3 DNA is TGTGCCAGCCACCTGGGCTCGAGTATACCCTACGAGCAGTACTTC. The complete variable domain, with remaining parts taken from reference TRBV11-2 and TRBJ2-7, reads EAGVAQSPRYKIIEKRQSVAFWCNPISGHATLYWYQQILGQGPKLLIQFQNNGVVDDSQLPKDRFSAERLKGVDSTLKIQPAKLEDSAVYLCASHLGSSIPYEQYFGPGTRLTVT.

This sequence joins TRBV15 and TRBJ1-5; D not certain. CDR1 LNHNV and CDR2 YYDKDF come from the germline V gene (reference sequence). Trimming removed 4 bases from V and 2 bases from J, with 6 bases in between. This CDR3 is 13 amino acids long. Here the CDR3 reads CATSNEGNQPQHF. DNA of the CDR3: TGTGCCACCAGCAACGAGGGCAATCAGCCCCAGCATTTT.

The V call is TRBV5-1, the J call TRBJ2-3; TRBD2 might be the D (5 bases). The V end lost 4 bases, the J end lost 4 bases, and 28 bases lay between the germline ends. CDR3 length: 19 amino acids. Germline values: CDR1 SGHRS, CDR2 YFSETQ. The CDR3 region is CASSEARAQWEILPDTQYF. The CDR3 nucleotides are TGCGCCAGCAGCGAAGCCCGTGCTCAGTGGGAGATCCTTCCAGATACGCAGTATTTT.

The chain joins TRBV28 to TRBJ2-1; D may be TRBD1 (6 bases). Germline values: CDR1 MDHEN, CDR2 SYDVKM. CDR3 length: 15 amino acids. Trimming cost V 3 bases and J 8 bases, with 17 bases left between them. For the CDR3, the DNA is TGTGCCAGCAGTTTGGGGGCGACCCGAGGGGATGAGCAGTTCTTC. Protein product: CASSLGATRGDEQFF.

V gene TRBV28 combines with J gene TRBJ1-2; TRBD1 might be the D (6 bases). The germline V gene encodes CDR1 MDHEN and CDR2 SYDVKM. The CDR3 covers 16 residues. V shed 8 bases and J shed 8 bases, with 27 bases lying between them. The CDR3 DNA reads as TGTGCCAGCGTTGTTCGTCCACAGGGCCGGCTATGGGGCTACACCTTC. This encodes CASVVRPQGRLWGYTF.

In this sample, this clone turned up once. The chain has TRBV19 and TRBJ2-2; weak D call: TRBD1 (6 bases). The germline V gene encodes CDR1 LNHDA and CDR2 SQIVND (reference sequence). The germline V and J ends were trimmed by 7 bases and 1 base, with 16 bases remaining between them. This CDR3 comprises 16 residues. The CDR3 loop is CASKAAGDGNTGELFF. For the CDR3, the DNA is TGTGCCAGTAAGGCGGCAGGGGACGGGAACACCGGGGAGCTGTTTTTT.

This clone was detected once. V and J are TRBV10-1 and TRBJ2-1; maybe TRBD1 (5 bases). CDR3 length equals 15 residues. Trimming pared 7 bases from V and 4 bases from J, leaving 17 bases between. CDR1 is WNHNN and CDR2 is SYGVQD in the germline V gene (reference sequence). For the CDR3, the DNA is TGCGCCAGCAACAGCGACAGATCCATATACAATGAGCAGTTCTTC. Amino acids: CASNSDRSIYNEQFF.

The genes are TRBV7-9 and TRBJ1-6; 12 bases align to TRBD1. This CDR3 has 18 amino acids. V shed 5 bases and J 7 bases; nucleotides not matched to a gene: 12. Germline V gene lookup returns CDR1 SEHNR and CDR2 FQNEAQ (reference sequence). The CDR3 sequence is CASSPTRRDRGRNSPLHF. In DNA, the CDR3 is TGTGCCAGCAGCCCCACGCGCCGGGACAGGGGGCGGAATTCACCCCTCCACTTT.

V gene TRBV10-3 combines with J gene TRBJ2-3, with D unresolved. CDR3 size: 13 residues. Germline V lookup: CDR1 ENHRY, CDR2 SYGVKD. V was cut by 10 bases and J by 3 bases, with 14 bases left in between. Written as DNA, the CDR3 is TGTGCCACCAGAGAGAAGGAGACAGATACGCAGTATTTT. As protein: CATREKETDTQYF.

This clone has a handful of counts. The chain carries TRBV7-2 and TRBJ1-2; D remains ambiguous. Germline CDR1 SGHTA, CDR2 FQGNSA. The CDR3 totals 14 residues. V was shortened by 2 bases and J by 2 bases, with 9 bases between the two germline ends. This CDR3 reads CASSLTVKNYGYTF. The CDR3 DNA follows: TGTGCCAGCAGCTTAACGGTCAAAAACTATGGCTACACCTTC.